The T cell receptor beta chain described here comes from a study of cytomegalovirus exposure and HLA in healthy donors. Sequencing was performed with immunoSEQ multiplex PCR; in TCRdb, only in-frame clones are kept and a portion is missing. The table has around 70,000 clones, roughly 92% seen once; the top ten hold under 2%. Germline V gene lookup returns CDR1 SGHTA and CDR2 FQGNSA. V lost 6 bases, J lost 4 bases, and 7 bases stayed unmatched. The CDR3 runs 15 residues. This TCR came from a young woman in good health and CMV-seropositive. Sequencing used PBMCs. This sequence joins TRBV7-2 and TRBJ2-5, with 11 bases fitting TRBD1. The DNA for the CDR3 is TGTGCCAGCAGAGCGAGGGACAGGGGGAGAGAGACCCAGTACTTC. It translates to CASRARDRGRETQYF.